The clone carrying this TCR beta chain was counted once. Its target is not known. V shed 6 bases and J shed 4 bases, with 16 bases lying between them. The CDR3 extends over 15 amino acids. Germline values: CDR1 SGHVS, CDR2 FNYEAQ. Some clones are missing from TCRdb's copy, which holds only in-frame ones; the method was immunoSEQ multiplex PCR. The data hold more than 110,000 clones, with around 93% observed a single time. The data were taken from a study of T cell responses to AZD1222 COVID-19 vaccine. Findings and limits, study-wide: Within unmutated variant regions lay the reported targets of nearly half of spike-specific TCRs. Clonal diversity was possibly underestimated, and white British individuals and females predominated among donors. Vaccination with two AZD1222 doses was followed by a rise in Spike-specific TCR breadth and depth.

Recipients boosted at about 4 weeks or about 12 weeks are pooled. The sequence was obtained from an adult who received the AZD1222 COVID-19 vaccine. The sequences come from peripheral blood, collected 28 days after the second AZD1222 dose. The chain links TRBV7-6 to TRBJ1-5, with unresolved D. The CDR3 is CASSPKGYGNQPQHF. CDR3 coding DNA: TGTGCCAGCAGTCCGAAAGGGTACGGGAATCAGCCCCAGCATTTT.